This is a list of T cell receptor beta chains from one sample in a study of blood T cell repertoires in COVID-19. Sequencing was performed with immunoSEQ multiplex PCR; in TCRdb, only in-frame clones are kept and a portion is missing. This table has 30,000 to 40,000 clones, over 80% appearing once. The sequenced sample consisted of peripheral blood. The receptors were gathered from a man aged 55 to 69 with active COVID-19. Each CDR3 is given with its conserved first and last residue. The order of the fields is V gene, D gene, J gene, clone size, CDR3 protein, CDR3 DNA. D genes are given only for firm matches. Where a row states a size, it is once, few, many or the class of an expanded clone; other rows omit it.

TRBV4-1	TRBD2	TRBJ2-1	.	CASSQELAGRHEQFF	TGCGCCAGCAGCCAAGAACTAGCGGGAAGACACGAGCAGTTCTTC
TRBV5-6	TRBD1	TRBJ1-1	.	CASSRTGTGNTEAFF	TGTGCCAGCAGCCGGACAGGGACAGGAAACACTGAAGCTTTCTTT
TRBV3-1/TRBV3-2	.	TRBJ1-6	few	CASSRGPGSPLHF	TGTGCCAGCAGCCGAGGGCCGGGGTCACCCCTCCACTTT
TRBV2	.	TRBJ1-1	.	CASSEQSGEQSGAFF	TGTGCCAGCAGTGAACAGTCTGGCGAGCAATCAGGAGCTTTCTTT
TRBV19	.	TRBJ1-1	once	CASSISRNTEAFF	TGTGCCAGTAGTATCAGTCGGAACACTGAAGCTTTCTTT
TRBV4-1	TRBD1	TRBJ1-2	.	CASSQVGTANYGYTF	TGCGCCAGCAGCCAAGTAGGGACAGCTAACTATGGCTACACCTTC
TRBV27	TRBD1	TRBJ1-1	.	CASRPRQGGNTEAFF	TGTGCCAGCAGACCGCGACAGGGGGGTAACACTGAAGCTTTCTTT
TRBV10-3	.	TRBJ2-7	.	CAISDRGSYEQYF	TGTGCCATCAGTGATCGGGGTTCCTACGAGCAGTACTTC
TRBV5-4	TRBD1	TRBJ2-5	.	CASSTGQGNHETQYF	TGTGCCAGCAGCACCGGACAGGGAAACCATGAGACCCAGTACTTC
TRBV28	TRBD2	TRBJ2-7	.	CASSPIPSSGRRGEQYF	TGTGCCAGCAGTCCCATACCCTCTAGCGGGAGACGGGGCGAGCAGTACTTC
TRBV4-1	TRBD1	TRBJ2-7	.	CASSQGQGPSHEQYF	TGCGCCAGCAGCCAAGGACAGGGGCCCTCCCACGAGCAGTACTTC
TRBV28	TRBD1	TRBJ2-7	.	CASSFAGTANYEQYF	TGTGCCAGCAGTTTCGCCGGGACAGCAAACTACGAGCAGTACTTC
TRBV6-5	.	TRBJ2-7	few	CASRIDSASYEQYF	TGTGCCAGCAGAATCGACAGTGCCTCCTACGAGCAGTACTTC
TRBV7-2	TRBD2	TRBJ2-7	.	CASSPLAGVPYEQYF	TGTGCCAGCAGCCCCCTAGCGGGAGTCCCCTACGAGCAGTACTTC
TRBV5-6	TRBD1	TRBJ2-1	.	CASSPGQGAPNEQFF	TGTGCCAGCAGCCCCGGACAGGGGGCTCCCAATGAGCAGTTCTTC
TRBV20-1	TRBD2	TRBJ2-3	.	CSARGGETQYF	TGCAGTGCTAGGGGGGGGGAGACGCAGTATTTT
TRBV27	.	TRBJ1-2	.	CASSSQANYGYTF	TGTGCCAGCAGTTCACAAGCTAACTATGGCTACACCTTC
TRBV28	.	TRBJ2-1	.	CASGANEQFF	TGTGCCAGCGGGGCTAATGAGCAGTTCTTC
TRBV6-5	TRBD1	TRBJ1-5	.	CASRRTGTGDQPQHF	TGTGCCAGCAGGCGAACTGGGACAGGGGATCAGCCCCAGCATTTT
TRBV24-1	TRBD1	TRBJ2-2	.	CATAGTGGQSNTGELFF	TGTGCCACCGCAGGGACAGGGGGTCAATCGAACACCGGGGAGCTGTTTTTT
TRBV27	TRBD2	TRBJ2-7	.	CASKFSPSGGYEQYF	TGTGCCAGCAAATTTAGTCCTAGCGGGGGCTACGAGCAGTACTTC
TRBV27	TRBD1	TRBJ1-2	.	CASRRTGSNYGYTF	TGTGCCAGCAGGAGGACAGGGTCGAACTATGGCTACACCTTC
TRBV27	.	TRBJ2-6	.	CASSFSSGANVLTF	TGTGCCAGCAGTTTCAGTTCTGGGGCCAACGTCCTGACTTTC
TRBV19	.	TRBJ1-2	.	CASSWRGAYGYTF	TGTGCCAGTAGTTGGAGGGGCGCCTATGGCTACACCTTC
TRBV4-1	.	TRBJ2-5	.	CASSQRGQGNRETQYF	TGCGCCAGCAGCCAGCGTGGGCAGGGGAATCGGGAGACCCAGTACTTC
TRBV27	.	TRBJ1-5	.	CASSWGQGSNQPQHF	TGTGCCAGCAGCTGGGGGCAGGGTAGCAATCAGCCCCAGCATTTT
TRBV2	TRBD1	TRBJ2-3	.	CASSEGTGVSDTQYF	TGTGCCAGCAGTGAAGGGACAGGGGTGAGCGATACGCAGTATTTT
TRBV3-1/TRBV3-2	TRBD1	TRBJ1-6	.	CASSPRQGSSPLHF	TGTGCCAGCAGCCCGAGACAGGGGAGCTCACCCCTCCACTTT
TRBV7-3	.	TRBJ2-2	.	CASTLSALGADTGELFF	TGTGCCAGCACCCTTTCGGCGTTGGGGGCAGACACCGGGGAGCTGTTTTTT
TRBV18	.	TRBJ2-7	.	CASSPPGRLNSYEQYF	TGTGCCAGCTCACCACCTGGCAGACTCAACTCCTACGAGCAGTACTTC
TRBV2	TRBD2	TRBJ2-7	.	CASRTISGRAGEQYF	TGTGCCAGTCGGACCATTAGCGGGAGGGCGGGGGAGCAGTACTTC
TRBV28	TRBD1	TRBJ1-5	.	CASSLSAGGSNQPQHF	TGTGCCAGCAGTTTATCGGCAGGGGGCAGTAATCAGCCCCAGCATTTT
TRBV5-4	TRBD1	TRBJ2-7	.	CASSLGQGRIGYEQYF	TGTGCCAGCAGCTTGGGACAGGGGAGGATTGGCTACGAGCAGTACTTC
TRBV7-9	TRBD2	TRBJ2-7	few	CASSPGGGHEQYF	TGTGCCAGCAGCCCCGGGGGGGGACACGAGCAGTACTTC
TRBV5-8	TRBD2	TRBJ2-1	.	CASSLLAGSPNEQFF	TGTGCCAGCAGCTTACTAGCGGGAAGTCCCAATGAGCAGTTCTTC
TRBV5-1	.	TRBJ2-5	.	CASSATDSHETQYF	TGCGCCAGCAGCGCGACGGACAGTCACGAGACCCAGTACTTC
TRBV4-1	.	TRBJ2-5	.	CASSPYHRVQETQYF	TGCGCCAGCAGCCCCTATCACAGGGTCCAAGAGACCCAGTACTTC
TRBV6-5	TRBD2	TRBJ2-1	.	CASSMGLVGGEQFF	TGTGCCAGCAGCATGGGACTAGTAGGGGGTGAGCAGTTCTTC
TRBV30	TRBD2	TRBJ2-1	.	CAWSGRTSGLHSYNEQFF	TGTGCCTGGAGTGGAAGGACTAGCGGATTACACTCCTACAATGAGCAGTTCTTC
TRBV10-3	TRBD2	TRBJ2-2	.	CAISDHGGTGELFF	TGTGCCATCAGTGATCACGGGGGGACCGGGGAGCTGTTTTTT
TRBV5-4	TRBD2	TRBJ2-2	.	CASSPLAGGLTGELFF	TGTGCCAGCAGCCCCCTAGCGGGAGGGCTCACCGGGGAGCTGTTTTTT
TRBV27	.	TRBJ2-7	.	CASSLWQGKNEQYF	TGTGCCAGCAGTTTGTGGCAGGGGAAAAACGAGCAGTACTTC
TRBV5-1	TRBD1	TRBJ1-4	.	CASSGGQGYEKLFF	TGCGCCAGCAGCGGCGGACAGGGTTATGAAAAACTGTTTTTT
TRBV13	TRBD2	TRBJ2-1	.	CASSLGGRALNEQFF	TGTGCCAGCAGCCTCGGGGGGAGGGCCCTCAATGAGCAGTTCTTC
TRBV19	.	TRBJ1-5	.	CASSMGGGGWGPQHF	TGTGCCAGTAGTATGGGAGGCGGGGGATGGGGGCCCCAGCATTTT
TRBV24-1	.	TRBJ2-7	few	CATASGDSSAYEQYF	TGTGCCACCGCGTCGGGGGACAGTTCTGCCTACGAGCAGTACTTC
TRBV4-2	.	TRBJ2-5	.	CASSHPAGTQYQETQYF	TGTGCCAGCAGCCACCCCGCCGGGACACAGTACCAAGAGACCCAGTACTTC
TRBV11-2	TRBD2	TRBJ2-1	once	CASSLVPTGSGSNNEQFF	TGTGCCAGCAGCTTAGTGCCTACTGGTAGCGGGAGTAACAATGAGCAGTTCTTC
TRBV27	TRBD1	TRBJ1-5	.	CASTTMWDRGNGQPQHF	TGTGCCAGCACTACCATGTGGGACAGAGGCAACGGCCAGCCCCAGCATTTT
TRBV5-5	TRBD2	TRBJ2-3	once	CASSTLAGGGADTQYF	TGTGCCAGCAGCACCTTAGCGGGAGGGGGAGCAGATACGCAGTATTTT
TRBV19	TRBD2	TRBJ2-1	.	CASSIWTGLAGEHEQFF	TGTGCCAGTAGTATTTGGACCGGACTAGCGGGAGAACATGAGCAGTTCTTC
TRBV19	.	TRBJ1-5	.	CASSAGGNQPQHF	TGTGCCAGTAGCGCGGGGGGTAATCAGCCCCAGCATTTT